What follows are 19 T cell receptor beta chains derived from one specimen sequenced in a study of radiation and T cells in renal cell carcinoma. Time point of the sample: blood 4 weeks post-SBRT, at nephrectomy. The treatment denotes: 15 Gy SBRT to primary tumor, nephrectomy 4 weeks later. Repertoires were generated with immunoSEQ multiplex PCR, while TCRdb's copy carries only in-frame clones and drops some. The profile shows 50,000 to 70,000 clones, approximately 80% of them singletons. The starting material was blood, obtained from a patient whose treatment included radiotherapy and nephrectomy. Receptors were obtained from a man in his fifties or sixties with renal cell carcinoma.

This chain uses TRBV30 with TRBJ2-7, with D perhaps matching TRBD2 (5 bases). The CDR3 sequence is 16 residues long. V lost 5 bases to trimming and J lost 1 base, with 21 bases between them. In germline, CDR1 is GTSNPN, CDR2 SVGIG (reference sequence). Here the CDR3 reads CAWAHGGRLGSYEQYV. The CDR3, as DNA: TGTGCCTGGGCTCATGGAGGACGCCTGGGGTCCTACGAGCAGTACGTC.

The gene calls are TRBV19 and TRBJ2-3; D is unclear. The V end was cut by 3 bases, the J end by 6 bases, with 7 bases between. The CDR3 contains 12 residues. The germline V gene encodes CDR1 LNHDA and CDR2 SQIVND (reference sequence). The DNA of the CDR3 is TGTGCCAGTAGTATTAAAGAGGATACGCAGTATTTT. This codes for CASSIKEDTQYF.

The CDR3 DNA reads TGCGCCAGCAGCTTGGATATACTAGCGGGAGAGCAGTTCTTC. Its translation: CASSLDILAGEQFF. V gene TRBV5-1 combines with J gene TRBJ2-1; 10 bases fit TRBD2. Losses at the gene ends were 0 bases for V and 10 bases for J; bases not matched to a gene: 4. This CDR3 region has 14 residues. Germline-derived CDR1 and CDR2 are SGHRS and YFSETQ.

The rearrangement joins TRBV6-1 to TRBJ2-7; D not resolved. Trimming stripped 2 bases from V and 2 bases from J, with 13 bases between. The CDR3 has 15 amino acids. Germline lookup yields CDR1 MNHNS and CDR2 SASEGT. The CDR3 region has the DNA TGTGCCAGCAGTGAATACAGCCCCCAACCCTACGAGCAGTACGTC. Protein product: CASSEYSPQPYEQYV.

The genes are TRBV7-2 and TRBJ2-3; the match to TRBD2 covers 8 bases. J lost 2 bases, V lost 5 bases, and 9 bases had no gene match. Germline CDR1 SGHTA, CDR2 FQGNSA. The CDR3 spans 16 residues. CDR3 DNA: TGTGCCAGCAGCCGGGGGGGAGCTAGCCTCACAGATACGCAGTATTTT. Protein sequence: CASSRGGASLTDTQYF. The full variable domain, rest sourced from reference TRBV7-2 and TRBJ2-3, is GAGVSQSPSNKVTEKGKDVELRCDPISGHTALYWYRQSLGQGLEFLIYFQGNSAPDKSGLPSDRFSAERTGGSVSTLTIQRTQQEDSAVYLCASSRGGASLTDTQYFGPGTRLTVL.

The chain is built from TRBV5-6 and TRBJ2-2, with 10 bases matching TRBD1. The CDR3 covers 15 residues. Trimming cost V 4 bases and J 6 bases; bases outside gene matches: 6. Per the germline V gene, CDR1 is SGHDT and CDR2 is YYEEEE. The CDR3 protein is CASSIIGQGAGELFF. The CDR3 nucleotides read TGTGCCAGCAGCATAATAGGACAGGGGGCCGGGGAGCTGTTTTTT.

The chain employs TRBV9 and TRBJ2-1, with TRBD1 matching 10 bases. Germline loops: CDR1 SGDLS, CDR2 YYNGEE. The CDR3 has 19 residues. J gave up 8 bases and V 4 bases, and 21 bases lay outside the gene matches. DNA for the CDR3: TGTGCCAGCAGCCCACTCGGGGGGGGACAGGGGAGCGTGTGGGATGAGCAGTTCTTC. It is translated as CASSPLGGGQGSVWDEQFF.

This clone was observed a few times. This chain uses TRBV19 with TRBJ1-1; perhaps TRBD1 as D (6 bases). V was clipped by 2 bases and J by 5 bases, with 18 bases between them. The CDR3 is 16 amino acids. The germline gives CDR1 LNHDA, CDR2 SQIVND (reference sequence). Here the CDR3 DNA reads TGTGCCAGTAGTATACGGGGGGCCCGGAGGAGTACTGAAGCTTTCTTT. It is translated as CASSIRGARRSTEAFF.

The V and J genes are TRBV18 and TRBJ2-1, with 13 bases fitting TRBD2. Germline loops: CDR1 KGHSH, CDR2 LQKENI. The length of the CDR3 is 16 residues. The trim removed 3 bases at V and 8 bases at J, leaving 7 bases unmatched. The CDR3 loop is CASSPWTSGSVDEQFF. CDR3 bases: TGTGCCAGCTCACCTTGGACTAGCGGGAGTGTAGATGAGCAGTTCTTC.

This rearrangement joins TRBV2 to TRBJ1-2; D is ambiguous. The CDR3 runs 13 residues. V lost 1 base to trimming and J lost 4 bases, with 7 bases between them. CDR1 SNHLY and CDR2 FYNNEI come from the germline V gene. The CDR3 loop is CASSEGRSYGYTF. The CDR3 region has the DNA TGTGCCAGCAGTGAAGGACGGAGCTATGGCTACACCTTC.

The chain recombines TRBV10-2 with TRBJ1-1; D unresolved. Trimming stripped 4 bases from V and 3 bases from J, with 12 bases between. The CDR3 spans 14 residues. CDR1 WSHSY and CDR2 SAAADI come from the germline V gene. CDR3 bases: TGCGCCAGCAGTGCCCGGGTGAGGGACACTGAAGCTTTCTTT. It specifies CASSARVRDTEAFF.

The chain carries TRBV7-8 and TRBJ2-3, with 8 positions matching TRBD2. Trimming at V came to 0 bases and at J to 2 bases, leaving 7 bases not matched to a gene. CDR1 and CDR2 from the germline V gene are SGHVS and FQNEAQ. The CDR3 consists of 17 residues. The CDR3: CASSLAVSGDITDTQYF. CDR3 DNA sequence: TGTGCCAGCAGCTTAGCGGTTAGCGGGGACATCACAGATACGCAGTATTTT.

V usage is TRBV11-2 and J usage is TRBJ2-7; 13 bases agree with TRBD2. Germline loops: CDR1 SGHAT, CDR2 FQNNGV. The CDR3 spans 15 residues. V lost 5 bases and J lost 2; bases outside the gene matches: 3. The CDR3 nucleotides are TGTGCCAGCAGCCCCGGGACTAGCGGGACCTACGAGCAGTACTTC. Translating gives CASSPGTSGTYEQYF.

This chain links TRBV6-5 with TRBJ2-1; 10 positions agree with TRBD2. With V trimmed by 0 bases and J by 7 bases, 6 bases remained unmatched. Germline CDR1 MNHEY, CDR2 SVGAGI. This CDR3 is built from 16 residues. The CDR3, as DNA: TGTGCCAGCAGTTACTCGAGAGCGGGGGGGCCTAATGAGCAGTTCTTC. Translating it yields CASSYSRAGGPNEQFF.

This clone is a singleton in its sample. This rearrangement joins TRBV27 to TRBJ2-5, with D possibly TRBD2 on 5 matching bases. The ends were cut back, 6 bases at V and 4 bases at J, with 12 bases in the middle. The CDR3 extends over 13 amino acids. CDR1 MNHEY and CDR2 SMNVEV come from the germline V gene (reference sequence). The CDR3 here is CASRLGSRETQYF. DNA for the CDR3: TGTGCCAGCAGGCTGGGGAGTAGAGAGACCCAGTACTTC.

This sequence joins TRBV6-1 and TRBJ2-4; 7 bases agree with TRBD2. Germline lookup yields CDR1 MNHNS and CDR2 SASEGT. This CDR3 is 13 amino acids long. V shed 6 bases, J shed 6 bases, and the junction held 5 bases outside the gene matches. Here the CDR3 reads CASSGLVGNIQYF. For the CDR3, the DNA is TGTGCCAGCAGCGGACTAGTCGGAAACATTCAGTACTTC.

This chain links TRBV5-1 with TRBJ1-3; unclear D gene. The V end was cut by 4 bases, the J end by 4 bases, with 15 bases between. Germline V gene lookup returns CDR1 SGHRS and CDR2 YFSETQ. The CDR3 totals 15 residues. Here the CDR3 DNA reads TGCGCCAGCAGCCTCAACACGGCTGCGGGAAACACCATATATTTT. Its protein product is CASSLNTAAGNTIYF.

The chain is built from TRBV10-1 and TRBJ1-1; unclear D gene. The V end was cut by 6 bases, the J end by 3 bases, with 11 bases between. CDR3 length: 13 residues. Per the germline V gene, CDR1 is WNHNN and CDR2 is SYGVQD (reference sequence). CDR3 nucleotide sequence: TGCGCCAGCAGAGATGGATCCGACACTGAAGCTTTCTTT. This sequence encodes CASRDGSDTEAFF.

A single count supports this clone. The genes are TRBV29-1 and TRBJ1-1; 11 nucleotides align to TRBD1. CDR1 SQVTM and CDR2 ANQGSEA come from the germline V gene. The J segment lost 3 bases and the V segment lost 6 bases, leaving 6 bases of the junction unmatched. This CDR3 region has 14 residues. The CDR3 DNA reads as TGCAGCGTGGACCGGGACAGGGGGGACACTGAAGCTTTCTTT. The encoded protein is CSVDRDRGDTEAFF.